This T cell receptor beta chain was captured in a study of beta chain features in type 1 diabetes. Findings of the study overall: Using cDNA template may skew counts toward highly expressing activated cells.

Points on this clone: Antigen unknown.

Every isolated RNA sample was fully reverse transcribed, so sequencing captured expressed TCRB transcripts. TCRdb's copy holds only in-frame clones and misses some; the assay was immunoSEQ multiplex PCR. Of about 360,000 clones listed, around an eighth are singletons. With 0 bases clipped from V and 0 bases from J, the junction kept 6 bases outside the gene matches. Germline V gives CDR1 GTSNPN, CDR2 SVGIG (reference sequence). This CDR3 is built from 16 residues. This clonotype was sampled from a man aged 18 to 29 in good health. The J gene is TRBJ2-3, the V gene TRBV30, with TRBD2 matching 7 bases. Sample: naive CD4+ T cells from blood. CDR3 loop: CAWSVAGRRSTDTQYF. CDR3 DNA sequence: TGTGCCTGGAGTGTAGCGGGACGGAGAAGCACAGATACGCAGTATTTT.